The 21 T cell receptor beta chains below all came from one sample that was sequenced in a study of T cells after yellow fever vaccination. TCRdb re-derived calls from the 5' RACE reads in MiXCR, one entry per CDR3 protein. This table has 100,000 to 150,000 distinct CDR3 sequences, around 15% appearing once. The sample here was CD8+ T cells sorted from PBMCs, taken 5 days after the yellow fever booster vaccination. Receptor source: a man aged 18 to 29 who received the YFV17D yellow fever vaccine.

This clonotype was observed a few times. The V gene is TRBV5-1, the J gene TRBJ2-1; D not resolved. Trimming pared 4 bases from V and 6 bases from J, leaving 20 bases between. CDR3 length: 16 amino acids. Germline CDR1 is SGHRS and CDR2 is YFSETQ. The DNA for the CDR3 is TGCGCCAGCAGCCTACCCGACGGAAGCCGAGTCAATGAGCAGTTCTTC. Amino acids: CASSLPDGSRVNEQFF. Looking up the rest from reference TRBV5-1 and TRBJ2-1 gives the full variable domain: KAGVTQTPRYLIKTRGQQVTLSCSPISGHRSVSWYQQTPGQGLQFLFEYFSETQRNKGNFPGRFSGRQFSNSRSEMNVSTLELGDSALYLCASSLPDGSRVNEQFFGPGTRLTVL.

This clonotype has more than one count but fewer than ten. The gene calls are TRBV4-1 and TRBJ2-1, with 13 bases matching TRBD2. Germline CDR1 is MGHRA and CDR2 is YSYEKL. This CDR3 region has 16 residues. V dropped 1 base and J dropped 8; count of bases not matched to a gene: 5. The CDR3 region has the DNA TGCGCCAGCAGCCAAGCAACTAGCGGGGGGGCAGATGAGCAGTTCTTC. Translation: CASSQATSGGADEQFF.

The sample holds a few counts of this clonotype. The J gene is TRBJ1-2, the V gene TRBV6-5; 9 bases fit TRBD1. V lost 6 bases to trimming and J lost 7 bases; unmatched junction nucleotides: 6. This CDR3 has 13 amino acids. CDR1 and CDR2 from the germline V gene are MNHEY and SVGAGI. CDR3 region: CASSSGQGLGYTF. In DNA, the CDR3 is TGTGCCAGCAGCTCGGGACAGGGCCTTGGCTACACCTTC.

This clonotype appeared a few times. V and J are TRBV7-2 and TRBJ2-1; TRBD1 agrees at 9 bases. The CDR3 sequence is 17 residues long. V shed 10 bases and J 1 base; nucleotides not matched to a gene: 14. CDR1 is SGHTA, CDR2 FQGNSA, per germline. The DNA of the CDR3 is TGTGCCATCGGATTCCGGCCGGGACAGGGATCCTACAATGAGCAGTTCTTC. Encoded protein: CAIGFRPGQGSYNEQFF.

There are a few counts of this clonotype. The chain combines TRBV9 with TRBJ2-6; D gene unclear. CDR1 is SGDLS and CDR2 is YYNGEE in the germline V gene. V shed 1 base and J shed 0 bases, with 5 bases lying between them. The CDR3 consists of 15 residues. CDR3 sequence: CASSVYSSGANVLTF. CDR3 nucleotide sequence: TGTGCCAGCAGCGTATACAGCTCTGGGGCCAACGTCCTGACTTTC.

The V and J genes are TRBV3-1 and TRBJ2-7; possibly TRBD2 for D (6 bases). CDR1 and CDR2 from the germline V gene are LGHDT and YNNKEL (reference sequence). Trimming shortened V by 2 bases and J by 2 bases, and 19 bases separated the two germline ends. This CDR3 comprises 17 residues. The CDR3 DNA follows: TGTGCCAGCAGCCAACTAGGCGGGGATCGACGGACCTACGAGCAGTACTTC. It encodes CASSQLGGDRRTYEQYF.

For the CDR3, the DNA is TGTGCCAGCAGCTCGGACACATTCTACGAGCAGTACTTC. Residues: CASSSDTFYEQYF. The chain is built from TRBV5-5 and TRBJ2-7, with a tentative D call TRBD1 (5 bases). Per the germline V gene, CDR1 is SGHKS and CDR2 is YYEKEE (reference sequence). The CDR3 loop spans 13 amino acids. Trimming shortened V by 3 bases and J by 3 bases, and 10 bases separated the two germline ends.

This chain links TRBV2 with TRBJ1-1; 9 nucleotides agree with TRBD1. Germline V lookup: CDR1 SNHLY, CDR2 FYNNEI. Losses at the gene ends were 6 bases for V and 4 bases for J; bases not matched to a gene: 3. This CDR3 region has 13 residues. The CDR3 is CASRGQGSTEAFF. CDR3 nucleotides: TGTGCCAGCAGGGGACAGGGAAGCACTGAAGCTTTCTTT. Looking up the rest from reference TRBV2 and TRBJ1-1 gives the full variable domain: EPEVTQTPSHQVTQMGQEVILRCVPISNHLYFYWYRQILGQKVEFLVSFYNNEISEKSEIFDDQFSVERPDGSNFTLKIRSTKLEDSAMYFCASRGQGSTEAFFGQGTRLTVV.

This clonotype appeared a few times. DNA of the CDR3: TGTGCCAGCAATAACACTCTAGGCAGCTCCTACAATGAGCAGTTCTTC. Protein product: CASNNTLGSSYNEQFF. The chain links TRBV12-3 or TRBV12-4 to TRBJ2-1; D not certain. This CDR3 region has 16 residues. Deletions cut 7 bases from V and 0 bases from J, with 16 bases between.

The chain has TRBV7-2 and TRBJ1-1; 8 bases fit TRBD1. Germline CDR1 SGHTA, CDR2 FQGNSA. The CDR3 extends over 16 amino acids. Losses at the gene ends were 6 bases for V and 0 bases for J; bases not matched to a gene: 9. The CDR3 coding sequence is TGTGCCAGCAGAGATCAACAGGGGGTCATGAACACTGAAGCTTTCTTT. This sequence encodes CASRDQQGVMNTEAFF.

The chain carries TRBV5-6 and TRBJ1-1; D is unclear. This CDR3 has 13 residues. V gave up 2 bases and J gave up 1 base, with 6 bases separating them. CDR1 is SGHDT and CDR2 is YYEEEE in the germline V gene. This CDR3 is CASSLRTNTEAFF. As DNA, the CDR3 is TGTGCCAGCAGCTTAAGGACGAACACTGAAGCTTTCTTT. Combining the CDR3 with reference TRBV5-6 and TRBJ1-1 gives the whole variable domain DAGVTQSPTHLIKTRGQQVTLRCSPKSGHDTVSWYQQALGQGPQFIFQYYEEEERQRGNFPDRFSGHQFPNYSSELNVNALLLGDSALYLCASSLRTNTEAFFGQGTRLTVV.

The chain has TRBV2 and TRBJ2-1, with TRBD1 matching 7 bases. CDR1 and CDR2 from the germline V gene are SNHLY and FYNNEI. The CDR3 totals 13 residues. V lost 10 bases and J lost 2; bases outside the gene matches: 5. CDR3 loop: CATTGTAYNEQFF. The CDR3 DNA follows: TGTGCCACCACCGGGACAGCCTACAATGAGCAGTTCTTC.

This chain links TRBV4-3 with TRBJ1-2, with D hard to call. CDR1 is LGHNA, CDR2 YSLEER, per germline. The CDR3 covers 13 residues. V shed 3 bases and J shed 2 bases, with 7 bases lying between them. CDR3 DNA sequence: TGCGCCAGCAGCCAGACACAAAACTATGGCTACACCTTC. This codes for CASSQTQNYGYTF.

This clonotype has at least ten counts. J is TRBJ2-1 and V is TRBV20-1; 13 bases are shared with TRBD2. This CDR3 has 13 amino acids. After removal of 3 bases from V and 9 bases from J, the junction contained 2 bases not matched to a gene. Germline-derived CDR1 and CDR2 are DFQATT and SNEGSKA (reference sequence). The chain's CDR3 is CSARTSGGFEQFF. CDR3 sequence (DNA): TGCAGTGCTAGGACTAGCGGGGGGTTTGAGCAGTTCTTC.

This clonotype was recorded a few times. The chain carries TRBV4-2 and TRBJ1-2, with a weak D call TRBD1 (6 bases). The CDR3 is made up of 14 amino acids. The germline gives CDR1 LGHNA, CDR2 YNFKEQ. V dropped 1 base and J dropped 7 bases, with 13 bases sitting between them. The CDR3, as DNA: TGTGCCAGCAGCCAAGTCGGGACAACCCTTGGCTACACCTTC. Amino acid sequence: CASSQVGTTLGYTF.

The chain joins TRBV29-1 to TRBJ2-3; 12 bases agree with TRBD2. The germline CDR1 and CDR2 sequences are SQVTM and ANQGSEA. The length of the CDR3 is 17 residues. V lost 2 bases, J lost 2 bases, and 8 bases stayed unmatched. DNA for the CDR3: TGCAGCGTTGAATTGGCTAGCGGGGGGGCCGTCACAGATACGCAGTATTTT. Translated, it gives CSVELASGGAVTDTQYF.

The V gene is TRBV9, the J gene TRBJ1-6; D remains unclear. There are 12 residues in the CDR3. Trimming cost V 3 bases and J 9 bases, with 7 bases left between them. Germline lookup yields CDR1 SGDLS and CDR2 YYNGEE. CDR3 sequence reads: CASSGGGSPLHF. The CDR3 DNA sequence: TGTGCCAGCAGCGGTGGAGGTTCACCCCTCCACTTT.

This clonotype was picked up a small number of times. The chain links TRBV9 to TRBJ2-5, with a possible D match to TRBD2 (7 bases). Germline V gene lookup returns CDR1 SGDLS and CDR2 YYNGEE. V lost 0 bases and J 4 bases, leaving 19 bases between the germline ends. This CDR3 region has 17 residues. The CDR3 DNA follows: TGTGCCAGCAGCGTAGACGAAGGGGGGGCATCGGGAGAGACCCAGTACTTC. Translating gives CASSVDEGGASGETQYF.

The chain couples TRBV12-3 or TRBV12-4 to TRBJ2-7; TRBD2 matches at 9 bases. The CDR3 contains 14 residues. V gave up 4 bases and J gave up 4 bases; unmatched junction bases: 5. The CDR3 nucleotides read TGTGCCAGCAGTTGGGGAACTAGCGGGTACGAGCAGTACTTC. This encodes CASSWGTSGYEQYF.

The gene calls are TRBV7-9 and TRBJ2-2, with TRBD1 as a possible D gene (5 bases). CDR1 is SEHNR, CDR2 FQNEAQ, per germline (reference sequence). Trimming removed 5 bases at V and 5 bases at J, with 15 bases between. This CDR3 has 15 amino acids. The CDR3 DNA reads as TGTGCCAGCAGCCTTTCAGGGATTTCTACCGGGGAGCTGTTTTTT. Translation gives CASSLSGISTGELFF.

This clonotype was counted between two and nine times. This rearrangement joins TRBV7-9 to TRBJ1-2, with 7 bases identical to TRBD1. V was pared by 5 bases and J by 2 bases, with 8 bases of the junction left unmatched. Germline CDR1 is SEHNR and CDR2 is FQNEAQ (reference sequence). The CDR3 covers 15 residues. Written as DNA, the CDR3 is TGTGCCAGCAGCCGCGGACAGGATCGGAACTATGGCTACACCTTC. Protein: CASSRGQDRNYGYTF.